The clone carrying this TCR beta chain was observed a few times. This sample is drawn from a study of blood T cells in healthy people across ages. Germline trimming cut 5 bases from V and 3 bases from J; bases unmatched to any gene: 6. The CDR3 totals 14 residues. From germline, CDR1 is SGHAT and CDR2 FQNNGV. Those donating, healthy Caucasian individuals from Russia, were aged roughly 6 to 90. Next came a second PCR, run for about 7 to 12 cycles, which used a sample-barcoded 5' primer along with a J-beta primer mix. Each of the cDNA molecules was tagged by a template-switch adaptor with 12 random nucleotides. TCRdb re-analysed the 5' RACE reads in MiXCR, keeping a single row per CDR3 protein. The repertoire includes about 800,000 distinct CDR3 sequences, about 62% of them detected once, and roughly 22% sits in the top ten.

The receptor was isolated from a man aged 25 to 45 in good health. Sequencing used blood. The J gene is TRBJ2-5, the V gene TRBV11-2; 7 bases agree with TRBD2. The CDR3 sequence: CASSPGRGKETQYF. CDR3 sequence (DNA): TGTGCCAGCAGCCCAGGGAGGGGAAAAGAGACCCAGTACTTC.